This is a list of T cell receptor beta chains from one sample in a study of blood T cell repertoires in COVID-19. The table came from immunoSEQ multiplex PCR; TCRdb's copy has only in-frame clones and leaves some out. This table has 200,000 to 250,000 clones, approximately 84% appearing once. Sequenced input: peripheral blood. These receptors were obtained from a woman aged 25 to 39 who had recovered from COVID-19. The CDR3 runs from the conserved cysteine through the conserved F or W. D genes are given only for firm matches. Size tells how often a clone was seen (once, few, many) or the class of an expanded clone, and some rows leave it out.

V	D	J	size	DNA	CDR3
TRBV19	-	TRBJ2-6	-	TGTGCCAGTAGGTTACAGCTCTCTGGGGCCAACGTCCTGACTTTC	CASRLQLSGANVLTF
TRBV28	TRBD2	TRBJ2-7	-	TGTGCCGGAGGATTACTGTTAGCGGGCGAGCAGTACTTC	CAGGLLLAGEQYF
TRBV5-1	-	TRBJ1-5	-	TGCGCCAGCAGCTTAACAGGGTTCGGCAATCAGCCCCAGCATTTT	CASSLTGFGNQPQHF
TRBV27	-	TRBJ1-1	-	TGTGCCAGCTATAATTACAGGGTTCGTCCCACTGAAGCTTTCTTT	CASYNYRVRPTEAFF
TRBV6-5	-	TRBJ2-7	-	TGTGTTGTTTTTCTGGGGAGGTACGAGCAGTACTTC	CVVFLGRYEQYF
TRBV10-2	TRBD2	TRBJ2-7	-	TGCGCCAGCAGTGAGTACGGGGGAGGGTCCCTCAACGAGCAGTACTTC	CASSEYGGGSLNEQYF
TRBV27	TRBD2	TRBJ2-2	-	TGTGCCAGCAACAGACTAGCGGGAGCCGGGGAGCTGTTTTTT	CASNRLAGAGELFF
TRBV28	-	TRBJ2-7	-	TGTGCCAGCAGTTTCCTTACACACTACGAGCAGTACTTC	CASSFLTHYEQYF
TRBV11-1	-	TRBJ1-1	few	TGTGCCAGCAGCAGACAGGTGAACACTGAAGCTTTCTTT	CASSRQVNTEAFF
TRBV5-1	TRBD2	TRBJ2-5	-	TGCGCCAGCAGCTTGGTCGTTAGCGGGGATCAAGAGACCCAGTACTTC	CASSLVVSGDQETQYF
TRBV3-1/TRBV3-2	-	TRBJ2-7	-	TGTGCCACCGGGGGAGTGGGCGAGCAGTACTTC	CATGGVGEQYF
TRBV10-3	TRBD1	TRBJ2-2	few	TGTGCCATCAGTGGGGGACAGCTGAACACCGGGGAGCTGTTTTTT	CAISGGQLNTGELFF
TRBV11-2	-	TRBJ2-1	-	TGTGCCAGCAGCAATAAGCGGGTCCTAAATGAGCAGTTCTTC	CASSNKRVLNEQFF
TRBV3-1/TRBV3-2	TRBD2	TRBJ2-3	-	TGTGCCAGCAGCCAAGTTCTAGCGGGTTACACGCAGTATTTT	CASSQVLAGYTQYF
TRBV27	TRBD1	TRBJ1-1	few	TGTGCCAGCAGCCCACCGGGACAGGGGATGATGAACACTGAAGCTTTCTTT	CASSPPGQGMMNTEAFF
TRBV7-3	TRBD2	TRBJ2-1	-	TGTGCCAGCAGCCTCCGCCCCAGCGGGAGGGCCAATGAGCAGTTCTTC	CASSLRPSGRANEQFF
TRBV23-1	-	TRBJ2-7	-	TGCGCCAGCAGCCTCCAATGTGGGAGAATTTACGAGCAGTACTTC	CASSLQCGRIYEQYF
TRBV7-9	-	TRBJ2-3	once	TGTGCCAGCAGCTATCTCACTGATACGCAGTATTTT	CASSYLTDTQYF
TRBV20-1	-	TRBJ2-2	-	TGCAGTGCTAGTCAACAGACCACCGGGGAGCTGTTTTTT	CSASQQTTGELFF
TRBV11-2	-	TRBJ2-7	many	TGTGCCAGCAGCTTAGGGGCAGCCTCCTACGAGCAGTACTTC	CASSLGAASYEQYF
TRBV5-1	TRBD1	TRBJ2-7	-	TGCGCCAGCAGCCCTGGACAGGGGGGATCCTACGAGCAGTACTTC	CASSPGQGGSYEQYF
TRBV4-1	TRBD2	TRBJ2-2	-	TGCGCCAGCAGCCAAGGCGGGAGGAATACCGGGGAGCTGTTTTTT	CASSQGGRNTGELFF
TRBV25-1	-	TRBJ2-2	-	TGTGCCAGCAGTGACCATCGACAGAGAAGTACCGGGGAGCTGTTTTTT	CASSDHRQRSTGELFF
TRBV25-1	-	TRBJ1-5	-	TGTGCCAGCAGTGAATCGTGGGCATATCAGCCCCAGCATTTT	CASSESWAYQPQHF
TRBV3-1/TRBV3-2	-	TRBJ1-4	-	TGTGCCAGCAGCCAAAGGAGGTCTGAAAAACTGTTTTTT	CASSQRRSEKLFF
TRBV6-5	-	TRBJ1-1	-	TGTGCCAGCAGTAGCCACGGGACACTGAACACTGAAGCTTTCTTT	CASSSHGTLNTEAFF